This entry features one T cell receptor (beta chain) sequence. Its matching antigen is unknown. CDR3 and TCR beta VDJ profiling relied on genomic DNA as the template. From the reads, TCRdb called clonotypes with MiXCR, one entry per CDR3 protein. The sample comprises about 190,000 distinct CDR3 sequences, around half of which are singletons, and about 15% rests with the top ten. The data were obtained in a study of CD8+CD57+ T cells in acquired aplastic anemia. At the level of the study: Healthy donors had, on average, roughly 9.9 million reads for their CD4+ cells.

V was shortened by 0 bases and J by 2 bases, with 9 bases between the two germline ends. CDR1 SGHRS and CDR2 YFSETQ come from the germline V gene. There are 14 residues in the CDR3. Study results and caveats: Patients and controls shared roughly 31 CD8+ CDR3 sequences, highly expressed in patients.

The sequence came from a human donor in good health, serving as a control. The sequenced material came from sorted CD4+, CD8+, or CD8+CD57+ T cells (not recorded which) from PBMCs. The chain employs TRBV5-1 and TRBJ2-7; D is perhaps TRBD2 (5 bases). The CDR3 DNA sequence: TGCGCCAGCAGCTTGGAAGGAGGAGCCTACGAGCAGTACTTC. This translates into CASSLEGGAYEQYF.